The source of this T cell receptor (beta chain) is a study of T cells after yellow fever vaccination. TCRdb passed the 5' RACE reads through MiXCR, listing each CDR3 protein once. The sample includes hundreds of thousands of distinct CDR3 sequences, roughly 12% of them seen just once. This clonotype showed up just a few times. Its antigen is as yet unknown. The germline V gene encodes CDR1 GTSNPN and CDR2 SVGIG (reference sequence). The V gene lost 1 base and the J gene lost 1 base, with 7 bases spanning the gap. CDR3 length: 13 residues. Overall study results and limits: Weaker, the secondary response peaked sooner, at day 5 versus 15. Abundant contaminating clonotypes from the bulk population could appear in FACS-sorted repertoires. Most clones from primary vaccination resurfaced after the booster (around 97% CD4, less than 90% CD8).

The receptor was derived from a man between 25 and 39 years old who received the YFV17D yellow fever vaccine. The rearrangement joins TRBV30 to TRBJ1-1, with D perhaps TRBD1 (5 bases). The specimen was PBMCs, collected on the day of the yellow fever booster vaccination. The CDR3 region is CAWSGQPNTEAFF. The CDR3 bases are TGTGCCTGGAGTGGACAGCCGAACACTGAAGCTTTCTTT.